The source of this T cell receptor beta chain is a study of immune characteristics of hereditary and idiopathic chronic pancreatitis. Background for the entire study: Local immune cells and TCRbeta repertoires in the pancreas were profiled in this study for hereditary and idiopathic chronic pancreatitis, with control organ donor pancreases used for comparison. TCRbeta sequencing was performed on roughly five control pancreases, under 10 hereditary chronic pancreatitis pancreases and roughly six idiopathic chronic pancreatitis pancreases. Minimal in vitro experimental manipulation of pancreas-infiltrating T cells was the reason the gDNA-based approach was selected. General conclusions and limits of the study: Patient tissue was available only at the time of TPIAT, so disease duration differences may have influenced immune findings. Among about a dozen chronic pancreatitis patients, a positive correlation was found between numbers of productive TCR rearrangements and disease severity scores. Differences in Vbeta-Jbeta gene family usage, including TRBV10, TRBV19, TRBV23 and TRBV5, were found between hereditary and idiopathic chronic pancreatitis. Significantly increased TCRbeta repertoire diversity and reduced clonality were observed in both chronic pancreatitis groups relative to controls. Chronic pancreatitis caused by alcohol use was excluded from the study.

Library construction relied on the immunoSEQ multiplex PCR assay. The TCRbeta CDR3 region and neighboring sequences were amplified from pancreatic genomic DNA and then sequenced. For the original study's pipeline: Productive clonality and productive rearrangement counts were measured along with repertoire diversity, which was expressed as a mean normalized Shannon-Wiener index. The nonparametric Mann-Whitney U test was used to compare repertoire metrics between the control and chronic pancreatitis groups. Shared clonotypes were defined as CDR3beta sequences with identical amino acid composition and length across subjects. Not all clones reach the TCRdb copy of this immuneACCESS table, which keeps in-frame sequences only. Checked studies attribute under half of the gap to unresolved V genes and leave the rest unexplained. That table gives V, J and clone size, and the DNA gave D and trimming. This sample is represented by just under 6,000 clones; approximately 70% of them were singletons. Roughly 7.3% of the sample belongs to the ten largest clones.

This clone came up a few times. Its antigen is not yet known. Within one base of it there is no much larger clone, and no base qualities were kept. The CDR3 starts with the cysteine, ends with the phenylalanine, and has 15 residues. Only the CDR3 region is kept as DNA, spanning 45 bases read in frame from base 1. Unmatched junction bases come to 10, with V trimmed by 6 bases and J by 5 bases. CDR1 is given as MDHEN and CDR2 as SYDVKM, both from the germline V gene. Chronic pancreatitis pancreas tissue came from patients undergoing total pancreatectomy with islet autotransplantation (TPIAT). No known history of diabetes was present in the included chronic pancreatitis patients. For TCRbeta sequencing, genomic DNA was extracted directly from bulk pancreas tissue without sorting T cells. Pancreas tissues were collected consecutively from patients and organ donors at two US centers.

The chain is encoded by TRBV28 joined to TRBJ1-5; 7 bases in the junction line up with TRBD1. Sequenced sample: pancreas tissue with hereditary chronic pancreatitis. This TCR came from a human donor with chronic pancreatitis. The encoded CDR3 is CASSPGTASDQPQHF. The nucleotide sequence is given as TGTGCCAGCAGCCCAGGGACAGCGTCTGATCAGCCCCAGCATTTT.